The 21 T cell receptor beta chains listed next were all sequenced from one sample in a study of blood T cells in healthy people across ages. With a J-beta primer mix and a sample-barcoded 5' primer, a second PCR ran about 7 to 12 cycles. MiXCR, run by TCRdb on the 5' RACE reads, gives a single entry per CDR3 protein. The sample has around 850,000 distinct CDR3 sequences; around 36% are singletons. The sequenced material came from blood. Receptors were obtained from a young man in good health.

This clonotype was observed at least ten times. The V and J genes are TRBV12-3 or TRBV12-4 and TRBJ2-1, with D uncertain. Trimming took off 3 bases at V and 5 bases at J, with 11 bases between the two ends. The CDR3 totals 14 residues. CDR3 bases: TGTGCCAGCAGTTTGGGTCCAAAAAACAATGAGCAGTTCTTC. Its protein is CASSLGPKNNEQFF.

The table lists this clonotype with many counts. The rearrangement uses TRBV20-1 and TRBJ2-1; TRBD2 is a possible D gene (6 bases). The germline V gene encodes CDR1 DFQATT and CDR2 SNEGSKA (reference sequence). This CDR3 region has 14 residues. The V gene lost 0 bases and the J gene lost 7 bases, with 13 bases spanning the gap. CDR3 sequence reads: CSARDYGGGNEQFF. The CDR3 nucleotides read TGCAGTGCTAGAGATTACGGGGGTGGGAATGAGCAGTTCTTC.

This clonotype was seen a few times. The chain joins TRBV20-1 to TRBJ1-1; a weak D match, TRBD1 (6 bases). The CDR3 loop spans 12 amino acids. Trimming pared 2 bases from V and 6 bases from J, leaving 10 bases between. Germline CDR1 reads DFQATT; CDR2 reads SNEGSKA (reference sequence). The CDR3, as DNA: TGCAGTGCTAGAAGGGACACTCCTGAAGCTTTCTTT. It specifies CSARRDTPEAFF.

The sample holds a few counts of this clonotype. A much larger clonotype is one base distant, so this may be a read error. The chain carries TRBV12-3 or TRBV12-4 and TRBJ2-5; a weak D match, TRBD2 (5 bases). The length of the CDR3 is 15 residues. V lost 4 bases and J 5 bases, leaving 17 bases between the germline ends. In nucleotides, the CDR3 is TGTGCCAGCAGTTCATCGGGAAGATCGGGGGAGACCCAGTACTTC. This translates into CASSSSGRSGETQYF.

This clonotype was recorded a few times. The rearrangement uses TRBV6-1 and TRBJ1-5; D remains unclear. Germline loops: CDR1 MNHNS, CDR2 SASEGT. V was cut by 1 base and J by 0 bases, with 10 bases left in between. CDR3 length: 16 residues. The CDR3 here is CASSEDPGFSNQPQHF. CDR3 nucleotides: TGTGCCAGCAGTGAAGATCCGGGTTTTAGCAATCAGCCCCAGCATTTT.

This clonotype was recorded a few times. The chain couples TRBV12-3 or TRBV12-4 to TRBJ1-2; TRBD1 is a possible D gene (5 bases). The ends were cut back, 5 bases at V and 7 bases at J, with 14 bases in the middle. CDR3 size: 13 residues. The CDR3 sequence: CASSRGEGLGYTF. CDR3 coding DNA: TGTGCCAGCAGTAGGGGAGAGGGGCTTGGCTACACCTTC.

The rearrangement links TRBV10-3 to TRBJ2-5, with D maybe TRBD2 (6 bases). V lost 6 bases to trimming and J lost 2 bases, with 22 bases between them. The germline gives CDR1 ENHRY, CDR2 SYGVKD. This CDR3 has 17 amino acids. Written as DNA, the CDR3 is TGTGCCATCAGCCCTGGTGGCGGGGAGTACTATCAAGAGACCCAGTACTTC. Translation: CAISPGGGEYYQETQYF.

V gene TRBV14 combines with J gene TRBJ2-7; D might be TRBD1 (6 bases). Per the germline V gene, CDR1 is SGHDN and CDR2 is FVKESK. The CDR3 is made up of 20 amino acids. V was clipped by 1 base and J by 1 base, with 26 bases between them. The CDR3 is CASSQGVDADRPRTSYEQYF. The CDR3 nucleotides are TGTGCCAGCAGCCAAGGCGTCGACGCGGACAGACCACGGACTTCCTACGAGCAGTACTTC.

As regards this clonotype: A much larger clonotype is one base distant, so this may be a read error. The V gene is TRBV25-1, the J gene TRBJ2-3; 11 bases fit TRBD2. The J segment lost 6 bases and the V segment lost 6 bases, leaving 8 bases of the junction unmatched. The CDR3 extends over 15 amino acids. The germline V gene encodes CDR1 MGHDK and CDR2 SYGVNS. The CDR3 region is CASSKTSGVLDTQYF. The DNA for the CDR3 is TGTGCCAGCAGCAAGACTAGCGGGGTTCTGGATACGCAGTATTTT.

V is TRBV13 and J is TRBJ2-1; D may correspond to TRBD1 or TRBD2 (6 bases each). Trimming shortened V by 1 base and J by 10 bases, and 17 bases separated the two germline ends. This CDR3 has 15 residues. Germline V gene data show CDR1 as PRHDT and CDR2 as FYEKMQ (reference sequence). The CDR3 DNA is TGTGCCAGCAGCTTAGATGGGGGGCCCATCCGCGAGCAGTTCTTC. It is translated as CASSLDGGPIREQFF.

V is TRBV20-1 and J is TRBJ1-4; 11 nucleotides line up with TRBD1. Per germline, CDR1 DFQATT and CDR2 SNEGSKA (reference sequence). The CDR3 runs to 16 residues. Losses at the gene ends were 3 bases for V and 4 bases for J; bases not matched to a gene: 7. Here the CDR3 DNA reads TGCAGTGCTAGTGCTTGGGACAGGGGGAATAATGAAAAACTGTTTTTT. Amino acids: CSASAWDRGNNEKLFF.

V gene TRBV15 combines with J gene TRBJ2-5, with D possibly matching TRBD1 (5 bases). From germline, CDR1 is LNHNV and CDR2 YYDKDF (reference sequence). The CDR3 contains 16 residues. The V and J ends lost 1 base and 5 bases respectively, with 17 bases between them. CDR3 DNA: TGTGCCACCAGCAGAGGTGGCGCAGGGTCTGGGGAGACCCAGTACTTC. This encodes CATSRGGAGSGETQYF.

This rearrangement joins TRBV15 to TRBJ2-3, with 7 bases lining up with TRBD2. Looked up from germline, CDR1 is LNHNV and CDR2 is YYDKDF (reference sequence). The CDR3 loop spans 15 amino acids. V lost 5 bases, J lost 2 bases, and 7 bases stayed unmatched. The CDR3 region has the DNA TGTGCCACCAGCGACGCGGGGGACCACACAGATACGCAGTATTTT. This translates into CATSDAGDHTDTQYF. The full variable domain, completed using reference TRBV15 and TRBJ2-3, is DAMVIQNPRYQVTQFGKPVTLSCSQTLNHNVMYWYQQKSSQAPKLLFHYYDKDFNNEADTPDNFQSRRPNTSFCFLDIRSPGLGDTAMYLCATSDAGDHTDTQYFGPGTRLTVL.

Turning to this clonotype: A much larger clone differs from this one at a single base, so this may be a read error. This sequence joins TRBV4-3 and TRBJ2-7; the D gene is possibly TRBD1 (6 bases). Germline CDR1 is LGHNA and CDR2 is YSLEER. There are 16 residues in the CDR3. Here the CDR3 DNA reads TGCGCCAGCAGCCAAGCCCTAGACAGGAGCTCCTACGAGCAGCACTTC. It specifies CASSQALDRSSYEQHF.

This clonotype turned up a few times. The chain carries TRBV12-3 or TRBV12-4 and TRBJ1-4; 8 bases line up with TRBD1. J gave up 8 bases and V 6 bases, and 11 bases lay outside the gene matches. The CDR3 totals 15 residues. CDR3 amino acids: CASRTPGQGNEKLFF. In DNA form, the CDR3 reads TGTGCCAGCAGGACACCTGGACAGGGAAACGAAAAACTGTTTTTT.

This clonotype came up many times. The J gene is TRBJ1-5, the V gene TRBV7-2, with a tentative D call TRBD1 (6 bases). Germline V gene lookup returns CDR1 SGHTA and CDR2 FQGNSA. CDR3 length: 15 residues. Trimming pared 5 bases from V and 1 base from J, leaving 12 bases between. The CDR3 protein is CASSATGRSNQPQHF. CDR3 in DNA: TGTGCCAGCAGCGCGACAGGTCGCAGCAATCAGCCCCAGCATTTT.

This clonotype was observed many times. The rearrangement joins TRBV20-1 to TRBJ2-3; TRBD2 aligns across 9 bases. Germline CDR1 DFQATT, CDR2 SNEGSKA (reference sequence). The CDR3 consists of 12 residues. Trimming cost V 5 bases and J 5 bases; bases outside gene matches: 2. This chain's CDR3 is CSAGGGEDTQYF. As DNA, the CDR3 is TGCAGTGCTGGCGGGGGGGAAGATACGCAGTATTTT.

This chain links TRBV2 with TRBJ1-4; no definite D call. The CDR3 is 14 amino acids. V lost 5 bases to trimming and J lost 8 bases, with 15 bases between them. Germline V CDR1 and CDR2: SNHLY, FYNNEI. CDR3 loop: CASSFQAGKEKLFF. The CDR3 DNA sequence: TGTGCCAGCAGTTTCCAAGCGGGAAAGGAAAAACTGTTTTTT. The whole variable domain, filled in from reference TRBV2 and TRBJ1-4, reads EPEVTQTPSHQVTQMGQEVILRCVPISNHLYFYWYRQILGQKVEFLVSFYNNEISEKSEIFDDQFSVERPDGSNFTLKIRSTKLEDSAMYFCASSFQAGKEKLFFGSGTQLSVL.

The chain uses TRBV20-1 and TRBJ2-7, with 10 nucleotides matching TRBD2. J gave up 4 bases and V 6 bases, and 18 bases lay outside the gene matches. This CDR3 spans 17 amino acids. Germline V gene sequence: CDR1 DFQATT, CDR2 SNEGSKA (reference sequence). CDR3 in DNA: TGCAGTGCCTACCCCCTGCAGCTAGCGGGGGCCCGTTACGAGCAGTACTTC. It codes for CSAYPLQLAGARYEQYF.

V is TRBV4-1 and J is TRBJ2-7, with D possibly matching TRBD2 (6 bases). V lost 4 bases, J lost 7 bases, and 23 bases lay in between. The length of the CDR3 is 16 residues. From germline, CDR1 is MGHRA and CDR2 YSYEKL. CDR3 in amino acids: CASSRPLAGRFNEQYF. CDR3 nucleotide sequence: TGCGCCAGCAGCCGCCCACTCGCGGGACGGTTCAATGAGCAGTACTTC.

Comment on this clonotype: A clone one base away is much larger, so this may be a read error. This rearrangement joins TRBV4-2 to TRBJ2-7; TRBD1 is a possible D gene (6 bases). V gave up 1 base and J gave up 0 bases, with 13 bases separating them. Germline-derived CDR1 and CDR2 are LGHNA and YNFKEQ. The CDR3 spans 16 residues. The CDR3: CASSQGLRDISYEQYF. The CDR3 nucleotides read TGTGCCAGCAGCCAAGGTCTTCGGGACATCTCCTACGAGCAGTACTTC.